This T cell receptor beta chain was obtained from a study of post-analysis software for immune sequencing data. General observations from the study: Among roughly five TRBV segments more frequent in patients than controls were TRBV5-6, TRBV5-1 and TRBV20-1.

Per germline, CDR1 SQVTM and CDR2 ANQGSEA. CDR3 length: 14 residues. Losses at the gene ends were 6 bases for V and 11 bases for J; bases not matched to a gene: 17. Every TCR beta cDNA library bore unique molecular identifiers. The yield from approximately 1 to 10 million T cells was around 500,000 cDNA molecules in total. One entry per CDR3 protein, called by TCRdb with MiXCR from the PCR reads. This table has 650,000 to 900,000 distinct CDR3 sequences, more than 45% appearing once. This clonotype appeared once. What it recognizes is unknown. The chain recombines TRBV29-1 with TRBJ2-5, with TRBD1 matching 8 bases. The sequencing input was blood. The sequence derives from a girl between 5 and 17 years old with multiple sclerosis. The CDR3 coding sequence is TGCAGCGTCGCAGAGTGGGACAGGATCCACAAGCAGTACTTC. Amino acid sequence: CSVAEWDRIHKQYF.